This T cell receptor (beta chain) was sequenced during a study of T-cell memory formation after mild COVID-19. TCRdb reanalysed the 5' RACE reads using MiXCR and keeps one entry per CDR3 protein. The sample contains approximately 560,000 distinct CDR3 sequences, about 18% of which appear only once. Note on this clonotype: What it binds is not known.

Germline CDR1 is LNHNV and CDR2 is YYDKDF (reference sequence). V gave up 3 bases and J gave up 1 base, with 10 bases separating them. The CDR3 totals 15 residues. Whole-study results and caveats: In second-wave clones peaking day 37, SARS-CoV-2 specificity remained unconfirmed. Clones contracting over day 15 to 85 were CD4/CD8 balanced, with later expanders leaning CD4+.

The sample was PBMCs or a T cell subset sorted from them (not recorded which). The rearrangement links TRBV15 to TRBJ1-3; tentatively, D is TRBD1 (5 bases). The TCR sequence derives from an adult woman who had mild COVID-19 (a few samples of this study predate the infection). Cell type and time point are not known. CDR3 protein: CATSRGVGSGNTIYF. The CDR3, as DNA: TGTGCCACCAGCAGGGGGGTCGGGTCTGGAAACACCATATATTTT.